The 3 T cell receptor beta chains below all came from one sample that was sequenced in a study of blood T cell repertoires in COVID-19. Here immunoSEQ multiplex PCR was the method, and the copy in TCRdb shows in-frame clones only, minus some. The sample has almost 200,000 clones; 70% to 90% are singletons. The specimen sequenced was PBMCs or T cells enriched from blood (not recorded which). All receptors derive from a woman under 30 who had recovered from COVID-19.

The chain links TRBV5-4 to TRBJ1-1; no firm D call. Trimming stripped 4 bases from V and 1 base from J, with 14 bases between. The CDR3 has 15 amino acids. The germline V gene encodes CDR1 SGHNT and CDR2 YYREEE (reference sequence). The CDR3 DNA reads as TGTGCCAGCAGCCCGGTTGTAAGTACGAACACTGAAGCTTTCTTT. Protein sequence: CASSPVVSTNTEAFF.

This chain connects TRBV2 to TRBJ2-7; 7 bases match TRBD1. The germline CDR1 and CDR2 sequences are SNHLY and FYNNEI. The V gene end was trimmed by 4 bases and the J gene end by 2 bases; junction bases not matched to a gene: 5. The CDR3 contains 14 residues. This CDR3 is CASSVRDRAYEQYF. The CDR3 nucleotides read TGTGCCAGCAGTGTCCGGGACAGAGCCTACGAGCAGTACTTC.

The V gene is TRBV21-1, the J gene TRBJ1-5; TRBD1 is the table's D call and was not checked against the DNA. TRBV21-1 is termed a pseudogene. This CDR3 spans 14 amino acids. The CDR3 region has the DNA TGTGCCAGCAGAAGACAGGGGGCAGCTCAGCCCCAGCATTTT. This gives the protein CASRRQGAAQPQHF.